The clone carrying this T cell receptor beta chain was recorded once. The data belong to a study of OX40 agonist ivuxolimab in advanced cancers. V dropped 0 bases and J dropped 4 bases, with 16 bases sitting between them. Germline-derived CDR1 and CDR2 are SGHTA and FQGNSA. This CDR3 has 17 amino acids. Only in-frame clones appear in the TCRdb table, and some are missing; sequencing was by immunoSEQ multiplex PCR. The data show 45,000 to 75,000 clones, with 65% to 85% seen just once and approximately 1.5% held by the top ten. The sequencing used CD4+ or CD8+ T cells sorted from blood, collected in a trial of the OX40 agonist ivuxolimab. This sequence joins TRBV7-2 and TRBJ2-4; D perhaps matches TRBD2 (6 bases). This sequence originates from an adult with an advanced solid tumor such as melanoma, head and neck, liver or kidney cancer. In DNA, the CDR3 is TGTGCCAGCAGCTTAGCGTCGGGGAGGAACCAGAAAAACATTCAGTACTTC. Its protein is CASSLASGRNQKNIQYF. The full variable domain, completed using reference TRBV7-2 and TRBJ2-4, is GAGVSQSPSNKVTEKGKDVELRCDPISGHTALYWYRQSLGQGLEFLIYFQGNSAPDKSGLPSDRFSAERTGGSVSTLTIQRTQQEDSAVYLCASSLASGRNQKNIQYFGAGTRLSVL.